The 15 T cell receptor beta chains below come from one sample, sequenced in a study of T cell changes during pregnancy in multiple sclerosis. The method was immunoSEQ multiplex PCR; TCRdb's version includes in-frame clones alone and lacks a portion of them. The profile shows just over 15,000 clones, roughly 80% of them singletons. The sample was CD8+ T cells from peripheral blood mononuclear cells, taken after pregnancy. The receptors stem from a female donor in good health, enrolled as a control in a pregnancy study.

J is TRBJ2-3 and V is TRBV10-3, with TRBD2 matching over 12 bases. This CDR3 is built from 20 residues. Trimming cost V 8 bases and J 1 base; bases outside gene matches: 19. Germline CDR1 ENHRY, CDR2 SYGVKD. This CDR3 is CAIRPISGLAGALGTDTQYF. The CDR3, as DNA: TGTGCCATCCGCCCCATCTCGGGACTAGCGGGCGCCCTGGGCACAGATACGCAGTATTTT.

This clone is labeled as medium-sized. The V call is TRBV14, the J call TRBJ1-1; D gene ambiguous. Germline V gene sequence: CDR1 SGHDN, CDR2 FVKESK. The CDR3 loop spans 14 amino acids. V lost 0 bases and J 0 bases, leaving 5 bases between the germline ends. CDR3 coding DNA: TGTGCCAGCAGCCAAGACGGTGTGAACACTGAAGCTTTCTTT. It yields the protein CASSQDGVNTEAFF.

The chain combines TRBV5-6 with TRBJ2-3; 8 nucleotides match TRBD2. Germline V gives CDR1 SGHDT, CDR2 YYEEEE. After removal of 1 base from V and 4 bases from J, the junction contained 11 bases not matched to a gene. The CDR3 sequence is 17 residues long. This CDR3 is CASSLPWLAGPPDTQYF. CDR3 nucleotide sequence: TGTGCCAGCAGCTTGCCATGGCTAGCGGGCCCCCCAGATACGCAGTATTTT.

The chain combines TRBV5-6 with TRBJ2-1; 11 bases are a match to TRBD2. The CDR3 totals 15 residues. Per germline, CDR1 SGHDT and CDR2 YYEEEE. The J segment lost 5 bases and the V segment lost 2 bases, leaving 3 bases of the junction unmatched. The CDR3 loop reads CASSFGTSGHNEQFF. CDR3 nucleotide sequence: TGTGCCAGCAGCTTCGGGACTAGCGGACACAATGAGCAGTTCTTC.

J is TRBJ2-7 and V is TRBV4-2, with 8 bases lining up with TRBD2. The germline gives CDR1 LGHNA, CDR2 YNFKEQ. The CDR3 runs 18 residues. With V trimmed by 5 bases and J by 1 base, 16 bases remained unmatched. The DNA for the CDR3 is TGTGCCAGCAGCGCGGGGGGATCTCTAGAACCAATTTCCTACGAGCAGTACTTC. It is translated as CASSAGGSLEPISYEQYF.

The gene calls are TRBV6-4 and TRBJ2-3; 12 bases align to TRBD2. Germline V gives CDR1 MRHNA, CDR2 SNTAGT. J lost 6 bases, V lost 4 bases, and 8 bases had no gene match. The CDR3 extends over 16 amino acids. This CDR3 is CASSAGLAGGPDTQYF. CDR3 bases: TGTGCCAGCAGTGCGGGACTAGCGGGTGGCCCCGATACGCAGTATTTT.

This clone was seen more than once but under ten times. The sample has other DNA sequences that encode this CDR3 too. The CDR3 region has the DNA TGTGCCAGCAGCGTAGCGGGACAGGGCTACGAGCAGTACTTC. As protein: CASSVAGQGYEQYF. The gene calls are TRBV9 and TRBJ2-7; TRBD1 matches 9 bases. The germline gives CDR1 SGDLS, CDR2 YYNGEE. The trim removed 0 bases at V and 3 bases at J, leaving 1 base unmatched. CDR3 length: 14 residues.

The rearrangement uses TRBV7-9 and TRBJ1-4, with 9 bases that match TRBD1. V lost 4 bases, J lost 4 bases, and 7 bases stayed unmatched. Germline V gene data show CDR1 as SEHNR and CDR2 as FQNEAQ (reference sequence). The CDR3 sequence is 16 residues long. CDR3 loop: CASSSPGQGFNEKLFF. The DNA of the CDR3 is TGTGCCAGCAGCTCCCCGGGACAGGGTTTTAATGAAAAACTGTTTTTT.

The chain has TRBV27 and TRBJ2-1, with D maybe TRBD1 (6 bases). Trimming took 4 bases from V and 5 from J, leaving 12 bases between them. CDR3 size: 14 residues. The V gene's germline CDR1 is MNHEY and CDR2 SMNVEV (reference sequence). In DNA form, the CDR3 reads TGTGCCAGCAGTTCGGCCAGGGGCAACAATGAGCAGTTCTTC. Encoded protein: CASSSARGNNEQFF.

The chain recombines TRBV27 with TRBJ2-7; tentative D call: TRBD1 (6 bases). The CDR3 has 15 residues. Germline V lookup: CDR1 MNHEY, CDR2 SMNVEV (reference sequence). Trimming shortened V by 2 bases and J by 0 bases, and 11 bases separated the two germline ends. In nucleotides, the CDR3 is TGTGCCAGCAGTTTAGGGGGACATAACTCCTACGAGCAGTACTTC. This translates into CASSLGGHNSYEQYF.

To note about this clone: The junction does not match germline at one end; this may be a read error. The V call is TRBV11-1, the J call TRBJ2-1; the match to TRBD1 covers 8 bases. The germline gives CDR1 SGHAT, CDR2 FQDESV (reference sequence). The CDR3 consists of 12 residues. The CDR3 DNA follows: TGTGCCAGCAGCCCCCGGACAGGGTCACCCATCTTC. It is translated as CASSPRTGSPIF. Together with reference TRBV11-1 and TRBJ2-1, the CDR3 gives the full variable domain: EAEVAQSPRYKITEKSQAVAFWCDPISGHATLYWYRQILGQGPELLVQFQDESVVDDSQLPKDRFSAERLKGVDSTLKIQPAELGDSAMYLCASSPRTGSPIFGPGTRLTVL.

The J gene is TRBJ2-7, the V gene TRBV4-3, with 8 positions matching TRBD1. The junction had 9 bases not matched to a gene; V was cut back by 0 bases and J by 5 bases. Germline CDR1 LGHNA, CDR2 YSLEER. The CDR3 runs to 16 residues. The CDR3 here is CASSQEIIQGANEQYF. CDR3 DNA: TGCGCCAGCAGCCAAGAGATTATCCAGGGGGCGAACGAGCAGTACTTC.

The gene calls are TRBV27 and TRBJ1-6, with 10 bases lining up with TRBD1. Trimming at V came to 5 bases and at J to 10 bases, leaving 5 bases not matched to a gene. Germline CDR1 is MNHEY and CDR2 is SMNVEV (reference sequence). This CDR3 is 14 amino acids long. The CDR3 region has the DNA TGTGCCAGCAGTATGGGGACAGGGGTATCACCCCTCCACTTT. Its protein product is CASSMGTGVSPLHF.

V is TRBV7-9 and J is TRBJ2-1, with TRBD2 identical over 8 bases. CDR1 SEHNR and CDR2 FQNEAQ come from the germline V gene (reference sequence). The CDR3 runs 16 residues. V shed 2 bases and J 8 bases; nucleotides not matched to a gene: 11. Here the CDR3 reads CASSLSGGGFGDEQFF. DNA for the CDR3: TGTGCCAGCAGCTTATCCGGCGGGGGGTTTGGGGATGAGCAGTTCTTC.

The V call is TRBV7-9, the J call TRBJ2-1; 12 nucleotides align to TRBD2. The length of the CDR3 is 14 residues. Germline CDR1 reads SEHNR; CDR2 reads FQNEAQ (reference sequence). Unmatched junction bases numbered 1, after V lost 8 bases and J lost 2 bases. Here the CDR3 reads CASRLAGAYNEQFF. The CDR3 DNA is TGTGCCAGCCGACTAGCGGGGGCCTACAATGAGCAGTTCTTC.